Listed here is a single T cell receptor (beta chain). No antigen is known for it. No base-level quality is on record; no much larger clone is a single base apart. This record comes from a study of T cell changes during pregnancy in multiple sclerosis (dated by TCRdb to about 2019). Describing the broader study: Changes in the T cell repertoire over the course of pregnancy were examined in this study in women with multiple sclerosis.

Libraries were made using the immunoSEQ multiplex PCR assay. The table comes from immuneACCESS by way of TCRdb, which keeps in-frame sequences with V and J called. Part of the clones is missing from these tables; in studies checked, under half for an unresolved V gene and the rest for unknown reasons. This sample holds fewer than 95,000 clones; roughly nine tenths were observed only once. Under 2% of the sample goes to the ten largest clones. The CDR3 sequence holds 12 residues, the cysteine and phenylalanine included. This entry keeps only the CDR3 DNA: 36 bases, framed from base 1. The germline V gene (reference sequence) provides CDR1 MNHEY and CDR2 SMNVEV. V and J are truncated by 4 bases and 5 bases respectively, leaving an intervening sequence of 9 bases.

The clonotype originates from a female donor in good health, enrolled as a control in a pregnancy study. The sequenced sample was peripheral blood, obtained in the first trimester of pregnancy. The rearranged chain carries TRBV27 and TRBJ2-7, and TRBD2 may be the D gene, going by 5 matching bases. For the CDR3, the sequence is CASSSRTHEQYF. The nucleotide sequence reads TGTGCCAGCAGTTCCCGGACTCACGAGCAGTACTTC.